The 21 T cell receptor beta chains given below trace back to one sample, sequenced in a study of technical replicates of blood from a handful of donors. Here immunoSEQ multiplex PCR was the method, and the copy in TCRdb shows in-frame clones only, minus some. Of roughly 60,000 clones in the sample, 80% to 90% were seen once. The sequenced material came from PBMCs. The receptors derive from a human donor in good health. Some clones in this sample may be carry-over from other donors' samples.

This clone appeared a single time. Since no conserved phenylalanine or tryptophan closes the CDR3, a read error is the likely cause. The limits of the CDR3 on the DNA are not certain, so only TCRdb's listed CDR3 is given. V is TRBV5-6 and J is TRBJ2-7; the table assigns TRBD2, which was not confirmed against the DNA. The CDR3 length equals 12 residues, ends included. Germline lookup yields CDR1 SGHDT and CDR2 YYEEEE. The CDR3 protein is CASSLGTSGTSL.

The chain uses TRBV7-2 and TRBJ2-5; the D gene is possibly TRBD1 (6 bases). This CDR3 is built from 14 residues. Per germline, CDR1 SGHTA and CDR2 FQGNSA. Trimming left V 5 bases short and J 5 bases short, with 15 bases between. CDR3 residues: CASSANRAGETQYF. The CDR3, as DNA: TGTGCCAGCAGCGCGAACAGGGCCGGGGAGACCCAGTACTTC.

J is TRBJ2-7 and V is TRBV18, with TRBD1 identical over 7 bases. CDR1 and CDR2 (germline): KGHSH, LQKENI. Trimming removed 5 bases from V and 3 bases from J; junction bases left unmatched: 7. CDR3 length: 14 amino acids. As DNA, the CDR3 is TGTGCCAGCTCAGGGGGACAGTCCTTCTACGAGCAGTACTTC. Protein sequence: CASSGGQSFYEQYF.

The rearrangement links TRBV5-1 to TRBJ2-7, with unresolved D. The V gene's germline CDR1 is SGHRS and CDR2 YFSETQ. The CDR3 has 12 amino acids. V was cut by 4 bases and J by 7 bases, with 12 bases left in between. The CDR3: CASSPETREQYF. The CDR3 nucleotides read TGCGCCAGCAGCCCGGAGACTCGGGAGCAGTACTTC.

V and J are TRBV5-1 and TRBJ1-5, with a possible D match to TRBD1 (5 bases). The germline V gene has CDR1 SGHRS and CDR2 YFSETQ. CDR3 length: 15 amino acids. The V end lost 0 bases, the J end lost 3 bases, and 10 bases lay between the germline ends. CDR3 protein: CASSLGDRNNQPQHF. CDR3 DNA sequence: TGCGCCAGCAGCTTGGGCGACAGAAACAATCAGCCCCAGCATTTT. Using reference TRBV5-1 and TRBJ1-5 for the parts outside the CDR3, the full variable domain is KAGVTQTPRYLIKTRGQQVTLSCSPISGHRSVSWYQQTPGQGLQFLFEYFSETQRNKGNFPGRFSGRQFSNSRSEMNVSTLELGDSALYLCASSLGDRNNQPQHFGDGTRLSIL.

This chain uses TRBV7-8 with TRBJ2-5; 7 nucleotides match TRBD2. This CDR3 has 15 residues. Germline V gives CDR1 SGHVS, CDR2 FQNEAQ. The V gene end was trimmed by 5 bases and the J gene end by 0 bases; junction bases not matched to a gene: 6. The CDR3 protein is CASSAASGYQETQYF. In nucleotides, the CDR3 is TGTGCCAGCAGCGCCGCTAGCGGTTACCAAGAGACCCAGTACTTC.

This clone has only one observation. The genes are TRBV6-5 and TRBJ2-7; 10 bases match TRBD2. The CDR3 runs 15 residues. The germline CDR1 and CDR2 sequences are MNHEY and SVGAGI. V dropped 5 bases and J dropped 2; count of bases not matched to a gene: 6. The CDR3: CASSRDLAGAYEQYF. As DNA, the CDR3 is TGTGCCAGCAGTCGCGACCTAGCGGGGGCCTACGAGCAGTACTTC.

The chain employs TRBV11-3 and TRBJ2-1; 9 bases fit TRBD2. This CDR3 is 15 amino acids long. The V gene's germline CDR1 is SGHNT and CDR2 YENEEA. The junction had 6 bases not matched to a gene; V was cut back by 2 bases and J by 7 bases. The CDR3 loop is CASSLSSGRGNEQFF. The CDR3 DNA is TGTGCCAGCAGCTTAAGTAGCGGGAGAGGTAATGAGCAGTTCTTC.

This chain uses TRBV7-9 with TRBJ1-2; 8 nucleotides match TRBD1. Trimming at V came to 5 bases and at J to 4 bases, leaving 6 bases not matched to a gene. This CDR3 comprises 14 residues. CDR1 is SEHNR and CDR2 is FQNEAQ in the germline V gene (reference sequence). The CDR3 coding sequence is TGTGCCAGCAGCCCCCAGGGGGCGGGCTATGGCTACACCTTC. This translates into CASSPQGAGYGYTF.

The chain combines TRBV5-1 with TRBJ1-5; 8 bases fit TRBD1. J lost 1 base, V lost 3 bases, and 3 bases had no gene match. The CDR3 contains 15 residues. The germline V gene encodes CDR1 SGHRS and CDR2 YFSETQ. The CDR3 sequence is CASSWQGASNQPQHF. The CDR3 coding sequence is TGCGCCAGCAGCTGGCAGGGGGCCAGCAATCAGCCCCAGCATTTT.

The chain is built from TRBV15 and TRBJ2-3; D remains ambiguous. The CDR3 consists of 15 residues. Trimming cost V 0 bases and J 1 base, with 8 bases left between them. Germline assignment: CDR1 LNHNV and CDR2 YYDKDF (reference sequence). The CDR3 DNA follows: TGTGCCACCAGCAGAGATCTATTGGGCACAGATACGCAGTATTTT. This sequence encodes CATSRDLLGTDTQYF.

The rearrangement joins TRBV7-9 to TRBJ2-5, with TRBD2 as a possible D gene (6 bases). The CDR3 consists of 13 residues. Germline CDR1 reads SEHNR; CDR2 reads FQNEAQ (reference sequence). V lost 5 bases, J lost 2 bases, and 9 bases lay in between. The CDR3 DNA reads TGTGCCAGCAGCGGGACTGCTCAAGAGACCCAGTACTTC. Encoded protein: CASSGTAQETQYF.

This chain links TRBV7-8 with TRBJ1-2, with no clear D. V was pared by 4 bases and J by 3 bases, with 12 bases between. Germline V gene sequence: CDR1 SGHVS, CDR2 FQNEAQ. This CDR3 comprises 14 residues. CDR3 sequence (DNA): TGTGCCAGCAGCTCTTTGGGTAGCGACTATGGCTACACCTTC. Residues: CASSSLGSDYGYTF. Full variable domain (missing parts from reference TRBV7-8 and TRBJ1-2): GAGVSQSPRYKVAKRGQDVALRCDPISGHVSLFWYQQALGQGPEFLTYFQNEAQLDKSGLPSDRFFAERPEGSVSTLKIQRTQQEDSAVYLCASSSLGSDYGYTFGSGTRLTVV.

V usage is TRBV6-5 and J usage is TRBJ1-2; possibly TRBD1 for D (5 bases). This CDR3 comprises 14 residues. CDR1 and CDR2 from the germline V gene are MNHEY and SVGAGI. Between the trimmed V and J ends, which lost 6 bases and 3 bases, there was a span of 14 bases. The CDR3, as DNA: TGTGCCAGCAGACAGAGTGGAGGGGACTATGGCTACACCTTC. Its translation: CASRQSGGDYGYTF.

The CDR3 region has the DNA TGTGCCAGCTACGGCACTAGCTCTGGGGCCAACGTCCTGACTTTC. Its protein is CASYGTSSGANVLTF. The chain combines TRBV6-6 with TRBJ2-6; TRBD2 is a possible D gene (5 bases). The CDR3 length is 15 residues. Germline loops: CDR1 MNHNY, CDR2 SVGAGI (reference sequence). V lost 8 bases to trimming and J lost 0 bases, with 11 bases between them.

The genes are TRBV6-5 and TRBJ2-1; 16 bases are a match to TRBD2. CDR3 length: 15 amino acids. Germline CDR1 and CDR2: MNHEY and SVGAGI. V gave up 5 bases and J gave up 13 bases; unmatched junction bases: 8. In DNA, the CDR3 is TGTGCCAGCAGTCGTCCCGGGACTAGCGGGGGGGGTCAGTTCTTC. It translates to CASSRPGTSGGGQFF.

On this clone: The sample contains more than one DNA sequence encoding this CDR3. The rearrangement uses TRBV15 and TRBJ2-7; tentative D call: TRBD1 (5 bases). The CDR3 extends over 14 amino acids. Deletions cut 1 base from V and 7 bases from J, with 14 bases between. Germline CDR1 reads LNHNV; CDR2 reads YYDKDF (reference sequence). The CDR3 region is CATSRVDRKEEQYF. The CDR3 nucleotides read TGTGCCACCAGCAGAGTAGACAGAAAGGAGGAGCAGTACTTC.

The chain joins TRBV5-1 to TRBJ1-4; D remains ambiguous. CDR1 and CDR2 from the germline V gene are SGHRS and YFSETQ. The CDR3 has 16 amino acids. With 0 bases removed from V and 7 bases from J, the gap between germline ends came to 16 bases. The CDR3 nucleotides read TGCGCCAGCAGCTTGGGAGGTGGGAAACGGGGTGAAAAACTGTTTTTT. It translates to CASSLGGGKRGEKLFF.

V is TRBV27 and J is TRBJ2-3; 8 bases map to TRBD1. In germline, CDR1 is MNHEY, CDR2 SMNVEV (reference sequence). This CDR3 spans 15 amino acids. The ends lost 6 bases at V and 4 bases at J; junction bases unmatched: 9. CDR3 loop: CASSLWGTGPDTQYF. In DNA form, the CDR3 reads TGTGCCAGCAGCCTCTGGGGGACAGGCCCAGATACGCAGTATTTT.

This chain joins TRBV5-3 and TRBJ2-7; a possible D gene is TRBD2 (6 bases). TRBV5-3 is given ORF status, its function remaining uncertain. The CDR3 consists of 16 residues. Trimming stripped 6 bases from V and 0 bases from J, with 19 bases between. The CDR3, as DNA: TGTGCCAGAACGGGGGTTCCGGGGAGAAGCTCCTACGAGCAGTACTTC. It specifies CARTGVPGRSSYEQYF.

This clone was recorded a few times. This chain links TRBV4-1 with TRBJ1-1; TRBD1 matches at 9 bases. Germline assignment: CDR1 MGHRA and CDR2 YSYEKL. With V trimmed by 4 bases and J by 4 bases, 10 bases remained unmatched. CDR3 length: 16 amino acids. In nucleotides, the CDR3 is TGCGCCAGCAGCCCCGGGACAGGGTATGGGGCCACTGAAGCTTTCTTT. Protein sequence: CASSPGTGYGATEAFF.